These 30 T cell receptor beta chains were sequenced from one sample in a study of beta chain features in type 1 diabetes. Reverse transcription of all isolated RNA meant that expressed TCRB transcripts were sequenced. Repertoires were generated with immunoSEQ multiplex PCR, while TCRdb's copy carries only in-frame clones and drops some. The table lists around 300,000 clones, about 8% of them singletons, with more than 0.8% in the top ten. Specimen: central memory CD4+ T cells from blood. The source is a woman younger than 30 in good health.

The genes are TRBV11-2 and TRBJ2-1; 9 nucleotides agree with TRBD2. Germline V lookup: CDR1 SGHAT, CDR2 FQNNGV. The CDR3 runs 15 residues. The V gene end was trimmed by 1 base and the J gene end by 4 bases; junction bases not matched to a gene: 2. DNA for the CDR3: TGTGCCAGCAGCTTAGCTAGCGGGGAATACAATGAGCAGTTCTTC. Its protein product is CASSLASGEYNEQFF.

This clone showed up just a few times. The V call is TRBV6-5, the J call TRBJ2-7, with D possibly being TRBD1 (6 bases). The CDR3 loop spans 12 amino acids. The germline gives CDR1 MNHEY, CDR2 SVGAGI. Trimming cost V 10 bases and J 6 bases, with 16 bases left between them. CDR3 amino acids: CATSGRGSEQYV. Here the CDR3 DNA reads TGTGCCACCTCCGGCAGGGGTAGCGAGCAGTACGTC.

The CDR3 bases are TGTGCCAGCAGTTTTCTGGGACAGGGGGGGGATTCACCCCTCCACTTT. Protein: CASSFLGQGGDSPLHF. J is TRBJ1-6 and V is TRBV27; 11 bases fit TRBD1. The germline gives CDR1 MNHEY, CDR2 SMNVEV (reference sequence). V gave up 3 bases and J gave up 8 bases; unmatched junction bases: 6. The CDR3 contains 16 residues.

The chain recombines TRBV29-1 with TRBJ2-1; D is possibly TRBD1 (6 bases). The germline CDR1 and CDR2 sequences are SQVTM and ANQGSEA. CDR3 length: 13 amino acids. Deletions cut 6 bases from V and 2 bases from J, with 11 bases between. The DNA of the CDR3 is TGCAGCGTCGTCAGGGGTACCTACAATGAGCAGTTCTTC. It encodes CSVVRGTYNEQFF.

This clone was seen ten or more times. Other DNA sequences in this sample translate to the same CDR3. The chain has TRBV7-2 and TRBJ2-3, with D perhaps matching TRBD1 or TRBD2 (7 bases each). Between the trimmed V and J ends, which lost 5 bases and 6 bases, there was a span of 15 bases. The CDR3 contains 14 residues. The germline CDR1 and CDR2 sequences are SGHTA and FQGNSA. DNA of the CDR3: TGTGCCAGCAGCCCCCAGGGGGGGGTGGATACGCAGTATTTT. As protein: CASSPQGGVDTQYF.

This clone was observed a few times. CDR3: CASSSLQGAYQPQHF. CDR3 sequence (DNA): TGTGCCAGCAGCTCTTTACAGGGGGCATATCAGCCCCAGCATTTT. The V gene is TRBV5-4, the J gene TRBJ1-5, with 9 nucleotides matching TRBD1. Trimming cost V 3 bases and J 5 bases; bases outside gene matches: 6. There are 15 residues in the CDR3. Germline lookup yields CDR1 SGHNT and CDR2 YYREEE (reference sequence).

The sample holds a few counts of this clone. The chain has TRBV7-2 and TRBJ2-1; 7 nucleotides agree with TRBD2. Germline CDR1 is SGHTA and CDR2 is FQGNSA. J lost 4 bases, V lost 3 bases, and 6 bases had no gene match. The CDR3 is made up of 15 amino acids. The CDR3 region has the DNA TGTGCCAGCAGCTTCGCAGGACTAGGGTACAATGAGCAGTTCTTC. Encoded protein: CASSFAGLGYNEQFF.

This clone was counted a few times. The V call is TRBV27, the J call TRBJ2-5, with D perhaps TRBD1 (5 bases). The V gene lost 6 bases and the J gene lost 5 bases, with 13 bases spanning the gap. This CDR3 region has 13 residues. Germline V gives CDR1 MNHEY, CDR2 SMNVEV (reference sequence). CDR3 DNA: TGTGCCAGCAGAAGGGGTGCTGGGGAGACCCAGTACTTC. This gives the protein CASRRGAGETQYF.

This clone showed up just a few times. The V gene is TRBV7-9, the J gene TRBJ2-7; perhaps TRBD1 as D (6 bases). V shed 7 bases and J shed 7 bases, with 17 bases lying between them. Germline loops: CDR1 SEHNR, CDR2 FQNEAQ (reference sequence). The CDR3 has 13 residues. The CDR3 region is CASMQDQGWEQYV. CDR3 DNA: TGTGCCAGCATGCAGGACCAGGGGTGGGAGCAGTACGTC.

This clone was counted only a few times. In DNA form, the CDR3 reads TGTGCCAGTAGTATAGACTCGCGGAACACTGAAGCTTTCTTT. It is translated as CASSIDSRNTEAFF. The gene calls are TRBV19 and TRBJ1-1; D is ambiguous. The V end was cut by 0 bases, the J end by 1 base, with 6 bases between. The length of the CDR3 is 14 residues. Germline values: CDR1 LNHDA, CDR2 SQIVND (reference sequence). Filled out from reference TRBV19 and TRBJ1-1, the complete variable domain reads DGGITQSPKYLFRKEGQNVTLSCEQNLNHDAMYWYRQDPGQGLRLIYYSQIVNDFQKGDIAEGYSVSREKKESFPLTVTSAQKNPTAFYLCASSIDSRNTEAFFGQGTRLTVV.

This clone was detected only a few times. The gene calls are TRBV5-1 and TRBJ2-5; D is perhaps TRBD2 (5 bases). The ends were cut back, 0 bases at V and 7 bases at J, with 16 bases in the middle. The CDR3 is 15 residues long. The germline CDR1 and CDR2 sequences are SGHRS and YFSETQ. The CDR3 DNA reads as TGCGCCAGCAGCTTGGAATTTAGATTTGAGGGGACCCAGTACTTC. It yields the protein CASSLEFRFEGTQYF.

The genes are TRBV6-1 and TRBJ1-2; D may be TRBD1 (6 bases). Between the trimmed V and J ends, which lost 9 bases and 1 base, there was a span of 15 bases. Germline CDR1 reads MNHNS; CDR2 reads SASEGT. The CDR3 consists of 14 residues. The chain's CDR3 is CASRPNRDNYGYTF. The CDR3 region has the DNA TGTGCCAGTCGCCCAAACAGGGATAACTATGGCTACACCTTC.

The chain is built from TRBV19 and TRBJ2-5, with 8 nucleotides matching TRBD2. V shed 6 bases and J 5 bases; nucleotides not matched to a gene: 11. There are 15 residues in the CDR3. CDR1 LNHDA and CDR2 SQIVND come from the germline V gene (reference sequence). The DNA for the CDR3 is TGTGCCAGTAGGTTGCTGGCGGGGGGCAAGGAGACCCAGTACTTC. It encodes CASRLLAGGKETQYF. The variable domain in full, completed from reference TRBV19 and TRBJ2-5, reads DGGITQSPKYLFRKEGQNVTLSCEQNLNHDAMYWYRQDPGQGLRLIYYSQIVNDFQKGDIAEGYSVSREKKESFPLTVTSAQKNPTAFYLCASRLLAGGKETQYFGPGTRLLVL.

The chain joins TRBV12-2 to TRBJ2-5; TRBD2 is the table's D call, not checked against the DNA. TRBV12-2 is marked as a pseudogene. There are 11 residues in the CDR3. CDR3 in DNA: TGTGCAAGGCTCGGTCAAGAGACCCAGTACTTC. Translation: CARLGQETQYF.

This clone was recorded a few times. The genes are TRBV29-1 and TRBJ1-1; D not certain. Germline-derived CDR1 and CDR2 are SQVTM and ANQGSEA. The CDR3 totals 13 residues. V was cut by 7 bases and J by 0 bases, with 12 bases left in between. DNA for the CDR3: TGCAGCGCCCTAAATTCGATGAACACTGAAGCTTTCTTT. The encoded protein is CSALNSMNTEAFF. The full variable domain, with the rest looked up from reference TRBV29-1 and TRBJ1-1, is SAVISQKPSRDICQRGTSLTIQCQVDSQVTMMFWYRQQPGQSLTLIATANQGSEATYESGFVIDKFPISRPNLTFSTLTVSNMSPEDSSIYLCSALNSMNTEAFFGQGTRLTVV.

The rearrangement links TRBV13 to TRBJ2-7; D may be TRBD1 or TRBD2 (5 bases each). This CDR3 contains 16 residues. CDR1 is PRHDT, CDR2 FYEKMQ, per germline (reference sequence). The V end lost 4 bases, the J end lost 0 bases, and 16 bases lay between the germline ends. The CDR3 nucleotides read TGTGCCAGCAGCTCCCCTAGGGCAGGGAGCTCCTACGAGCAGTACTTC. Translating gives CASSSPRAGSSYEQYF.

Only a few counts were recorded for this clone. J is TRBJ2-5 and V is TRBV29-1, with 8 bases matching TRBD1. The CDR3 is 13 residues long. In germline, CDR1 is SQVTM, CDR2 ANQGSEA. The J segment lost 3 bases and the V segment lost 6 bases, leaving 6 bases of the junction unmatched. The CDR3 DNA is TGCAGCGTGGGGCCAGGGGGCGAAGAGACCCAGTACTTC. Its translation is CSVGPGGEETQYF.

J is TRBJ2-3 and V is TRBV7-9, with D perhaps matching TRBD1 (6 bases). The CDR3 loop spans 15 amino acids. V shed 0 bases and J shed 3 bases, with 10 bases lying between them. The germline gives CDR1 SEHNR, CDR2 FQNEAQ (reference sequence). The CDR3 sequence is CASSLAGAWTDTQYF. The CDR3 coding sequence is TGTGCCAGCAGCTTAGCGGGGGCCTGGACAGATACGCAGTATTTT.

The V and J genes are TRBV5-1 and TRBJ1-6; D is possibly TRBD1 (5 bases). Germline values: CDR1 SGHRS, CDR2 YFSETQ. Trimming removed 1 base from V and 0 bases from J, with 11 bases in between. The CDR3 extends over 17 amino acids. The CDR3 DNA reads TGCGCCAGCAGCTTGCTGGCCGGGGGCTCCTATAATTCACCCCTCCACTTT. It specifies CASSLLAGGSYNSPLHF. Full variable domain (rest looked up from reference TRBV5-1 and TRBJ1-6): KAGVTQTPRYLIKTRGQQVTLSCSPISGHRSVSWYQQTPGQGLQFLFEYFSETQRNKGNFPGRFSGRQFSNSRSEMNVSTLELGDSALYLCASSLLAGGSYNSPLHFGNGTRLTVT.

The chain couples TRBV6-5 to TRBJ1-2; 8 positions match TRBD1. Trimming removed 6 bases from V and 0 bases from J; junction bases left unmatched: 3. Looked up from germline, CDR1 is MNHEY and CDR2 is SVGAGI. The CDR3 is 14 amino acids. CDR3 DNA sequence: TGTGCCAGCAGCCGACAGGGGACTAACTATGGCTACACCTTC. It translates to CASSRQGTNYGYTF.

The chain carries TRBV30 and TRBJ1-2, with 7 positions matching TRBD1. V was clipped by 0 bases and J by 8 bases; unmatched bases: 6. CDR3 length: 13 amino acids. Germline CDR1 reads GTSNPN; CDR2 reads SVGIG (reference sequence). CDR3 in DNA: TGTGCCTGGAGTGTACAGGGGTATAGCGGCTACACCTTC. Its protein is CAWSVQGYSGYTF.

This clone was seen a handful of times. The chain recombines TRBV9 with TRBJ2-1; 7 nucleotides match TRBD1. V shed 0 bases, J shed 3 bases, and the junction held 6 bases outside the gene matches. The CDR3 has 16 amino acids. Germline CDR1 and CDR2: SGDLS and YYNGEE. DNA of the CDR3: TGTGCCAGCAGCGTAGGAGGGACAGTCAACTACAATGAGCAGTTCTTC. This translates into CASSVGGTVNYNEQFF.

Many counts were recorded for this clone. This chain uses TRBV7-6 with TRBJ1-2; a weak D match, TRBD1 (5 bases). This CDR3 region has 13 residues. Germline-derived CDR1 and CDR2 are SGHVS and FNYEAQ. V was trimmed by 5 bases and J by 8 bases, leaving 15 bases between them. In nucleotides, the CDR3 is TGTGCCAGCAGCCCCTTCGGGACGAGGGGCTACACCTTC. Amino acid sequence: CASSPFGTRGYTF.

This clone occurred a few times. This sequence joins TRBV2 and TRBJ1-2; TRBD1 matches 7 bases. V was pared by 4 bases and J by 4 bases, with 9 bases of the junction left unmatched. This CDR3 comprises 15 residues. Germline V gene sequence: CDR1 SNHLY, CDR2 FYNNEI. CDR3 sequence (DNA): TGTGCCAGCAGTGTCAACAGGGGAGGAAGCTATGGCTACACCTTC. Residues: CASSVNRGGSYGYTF.

The DNA for the CDR3 is TGTGCCAGCAGTTCCTGGGACAGGGGATTCTATGGCTACACCTTC. This sequence encodes CASSSWDRGFYGYTF. The chain recombines TRBV28 with TRBJ1-2; 10 bases align to TRBD1. The germline V gene encodes CDR1 MDHEN and CDR2 SYDVKM. The V and J ends lost 4 bases and 4 bases, in that order; junction bases with no gene match: 6. This CDR3 spans 15 amino acids.

This clone was seen a few times. The chain combines TRBV7-2 with TRBJ1-6, with D possibly matching TRBD1 (5 bases). The CDR3 spans 14 residues. Germline V gene data show CDR1 as SGHTA and CDR2 as FQGNSA. With 6 bases removed from V and 3 bases from J, the gap between germline ends came to 9 bases. The CDR3 region has the DNA TGTGCCAGCAGAGGGCAGGGCTATAATTCACCCCTCCACTTT. Translating gives CASRGQGYNSPLHF.

This clone was counted between two and nine times. This chain connects TRBV28 to TRBJ1-6; D not resolved. Trimming stripped 2 bases from V and 9 bases from J, with 8 bases between. The germline V gene encodes CDR1 MDHEN and CDR2 SYDVKM. The CDR3 is 13 amino acids. The CDR3 is CASSLNSISPLHF. In nucleotides, the CDR3 is TGTGCCAGCAGTTTAAACAGTATTTCACCCCTCCACTTT.

This chain joins TRBV7-2 and TRBJ2-3; 11 bases map to TRBD2. The CDR3 contains 18 residues. With 5 bases clipped from V and 5 bases from J, the junction kept 15 bases outside the gene matches. The germline CDR1 and CDR2 sequences are SGHTA and FQGNSA. The CDR3 sequence is CASSPNLGLAVIRDTQYF. The CDR3 coding sequence is TGTGCCAGCAGCCCTAATTTGGGACTAGCGGTGATTAGAGATACGCAGTATTTT.

The chain has TRBV12-5 and TRBJ2-2; D is ambiguous. Germline CDR1 LGHNT, CDR2 FRNRAP. This CDR3 is built from 16 residues. Deletions cut 2 bases from V and 1 base from J, with 11 bases between. The CDR3 sequence: CASGLSAGKNTGELFF. CDR3 DNA sequence: TGTGCTAGTGGTTTGTCGGCCGGAAAGAACACCGGGGAGCTGTTTTTT.

In this sample, this clone turned up a few times. The rearrangement uses TRBV7-8 and TRBJ2-5; D not resolved. The J call may be wrong; the DNA end is better matched by TRBJ2-7. The CDR3 length is 13 residues. The germline CDR1 and CDR2 sequences are SGHVS and FQNEAQ. The CDR3 DNA reads as TGTGCCAGCAGCTTAGGGATCCTCTACGAGCAGTACTTC. Translation gives CASSLGILYEQYF.